Listed below are T cell receptor beta chains from one sample, sequenced in a study of CXCR3-negative and CXCR3-positive naive CD8 T cells. TCRdb re-called the 5' RACE reads and catalogs CDR3 proteins one per entry, DNA excluded. This sample contains over 70,000 distinct CDR3 sequences. The sequenced sample was naive CXCR3- CD8+ T cells from blood. The receptors originated from a human donor in good health. Some clones in this sample may be carry-over from other donors' samples. Both conserved end residues are part of each CDR3.

v_gene,j_gene,CDR3aa
TRBV20-1,TRBJ2-7,CSARAPAQGYEQYF
TRBV12-3/TRBV12-4,TRBJ1-3,CASTVLGHQSSGNTIYF
TRBV29-1,TRBJ2-1,CSVEENSFNEQFF
TRBV29-1,TRBJ2-5,CSVEKDLGGETQYF
TRBV7-9,TRBJ1-1,CASSSHDREPEAFF
TRBV7-9,TRBJ1-4,CASSKDQHEKLFF
TRBV5-1,TRBJ1-3,CASSLDRGNTIYF
TRBV20-1,TRBJ2-7,CSARDPGRIYEQYF
TRBV21-1,TRBJ2-5,CASSNTPASGRVKTQYF
TRBV6-5,TRBJ1-2,CASSYQGGGTGYTF
TRBV30,TRBJ2-3,CAALAGEADTQYF
TRBV30,TRBJ1-2,CAWHQGIGYTF
TRBV20-1,TRBJ2-5,CSAPWGPARETQYF
TRBV6-2/TRBV6-3,TRBJ2-3,CASSLTRTDTQYF
TRBV19,TRBJ2-1,CASSTDINNEQFF